The entry below describes one TCR beta chain. Its antigen is undetermined. Read coverage stops 3 residues before the CDR3 terminus; the germline J gene supplies the remainder. This record comes from a study of T cells in women clearing cervical HPV infection. The study, taken as a whole, reports: Controls had more TRBV6-7 (0.16%) than cases (approximately 0.11%). Unknown T-cell numbers per sample may underlie the richness differences.

V was trimmed by 2 bases and J by 3 bases, leaving 13 bases between them. The length of the CDR3 is 15 residues. immunoSEQ multiplex PCR used an average of roughly 1,100 ng genomic DNA. The assay was immunoSEQ multiplex PCR, and TCRdb's table has in-frame clones only and misses some. The sample includes some 20,000 clones. This receptor was identified in a woman aged 18-69 years with a cervical HPV16 infection that either progressed to CIN3+ or cleared (not recorded which). Sample: blood buffy coat. The rearrangement joins TRBV23-1 to TRBJ1-2; D is uncertain. TRBV23-1 is labeled an ORF, and its function is uncertain. The part of the CDR3 DNA that was read is TGCGCCAGCAGTCAAACTTTGCGAAACGACTATGGC. This gives the protein CASSQTLRNDYG. The full CDR3 is CASSQTLRNDYGYTF.